The 29 T cell receptor beta chains in this list originate from one sample, sequenced in a study of cytomegalovirus exposure and HLA in healthy donors. Profiled with immunoSEQ multiplex PCR; TCRdb holds only in-frame clones, not every one. The repertoire holds under 400,000 clones, with approximately 86% as singletons. The sample comprised PBMCs. The receptors originated from a man aged 30-40 years in good health and CMV-seronegative.

The rearrangement links TRBV27 to TRBJ1-4; the D gene is possibly TRBD1 (5 bases). The CDR3 covers 13 residues. CDR1 MNHEY and CDR2 SMNVEV come from the germline V gene (reference sequence). V was clipped by 1 base and J by 7 bases, with 7 bases between them. The CDR3 sequence: CASSLWRGEKLFF. DNA for the CDR3: TGTGCCAGCAGTTTATGGAGGGGTGAAAAACTGTTTTTT.

The chain links TRBV2 to TRBJ1-2; 7 bases agree with TRBD1. Germline V gene lookup returns CDR1 SNHLY and CDR2 FYNNEI. J lost 4 bases, V lost 6 bases, and 8 bases had no gene match. CDR3 length: 14 residues. The CDR3 here is CASRILGQAYGYTF. Written as DNA, the CDR3 is TGTGCCAGCAGGATCCTTGGACAGGCCTATGGCTACACCTTC.

This chain uses TRBV2 with TRBJ2-2; 7 bases fit TRBD2. Germline loops: CDR1 SNHLY, CDR2 FYNNEI. The CDR3 contains 14 residues. V lost 6 bases and J lost 5; bases outside the gene matches: 6. The CDR3 loop reads CASSGLVWTGELFF. The CDR3 bases are TGTGCCAGCAGCGGACTAGTTTGGACCGGGGAGCTGTTTTTT.

Only one count was recorded for this clone. The chain uses TRBV4-1 and TRBJ2-1; tentative D call: TRBD2 (5 bases). From germline, CDR1 is MGHRA and CDR2 YSYEKL. Trimming removed 1 base at V and 4 bases at J, with 14 bases between. The CDR3 covers 16 residues. CDR3 coding DNA: TGCGCCAGCAGCCAAGGTGGTAGAGGGCTATACAATGAGCAGTTCTTC. Translated: CASSQGGRGLYNEQFF.

This rearrangement joins TRBV6-1 to TRBJ1-2; D is ambiguous. The ends were cut back, 3 bases at V and 4 bases at J, with 9 bases in the middle. The CDR3 runs 13 residues. CDR1 and CDR2 from the germline V gene are MNHNS and SASEGT. This CDR3 is CASSEGGIYGYTF. The CDR3 nucleotides read TGTGCCAGCAGTGAGGGAGGGATCTATGGCTACACCTTC.

The genes are TRBV2 and TRBJ2-7, with a possible D match to TRBD1 (5 bases). Trimming shortened V by 6 bases and J by 3 bases, and 12 bases separated the two germline ends. Germline V CDR1 and CDR2: SNHLY, FYNNEI. The CDR3 is 13 residues long. The CDR3: CASRPWGGYEQYF. CDR3 nucleotide sequence: TGTGCCAGCAGGCCCTGGGGCGGCTACGAGCAGTACTTC.

The chain couples TRBV11-2 to TRBJ2-1; a possible D gene is TRBD1 (5 bases). Trimming took 5 bases from V and 2 from J, leaving 16 bases between them. The length of the CDR3 is 16 residues. CDR1 SGHAT and CDR2 FQNNGV come from the germline V gene. The CDR3: CASSLVAVGPYNEQFF. The CDR3 DNA follows: TGTGCCAGCAGCCTAGTGGCGGTGGGGCCCTACAATGAGCAGTTCTTC.

The chain is built from TRBV18 and TRBJ1-2; 9 nucleotides line up with TRBD1. Germline V gene data show CDR1 as KGHSH and CDR2 as LQKENI. Trimming removed 3 bases from V and 5 bases from J; junction bases left unmatched: 10. CDR3 size: 16 residues. CDR3: CASSPGPGTGLYGYTF. The DNA for the CDR3 is TGTGCCAGCTCACCCGGACCGGGGACAGGGCTTTATGGCTACACCTTC.

The chain uses TRBV13 and TRBJ1-2, with 7 bases identical to TRBD1. The length of the CDR3 is 13 residues. Per the germline V gene, CDR1 is PRHDT and CDR2 is FYEKMQ (reference sequence). V lost 5 bases and J lost 6; bases outside the gene matches: 6. The CDR3, as DNA: TGTGCCAGCAGCCTCCAGGGGGACAATGGCTACACCTTC. Its translation is CASSLQGDNGYTF. Looking up the rest from reference TRBV13 and TRBJ1-2 gives the full variable domain: AAGVIQSPRHLIKEKRETATLKCYPIPRHDTVYWYQQGPGQDPQFLISFYEKMQSDKGSIPDRFSAQQFSDYHSELNMSSLELGDSALYFCASSLQGDNGYTFGSGTRLTVV.

V and J are TRBV18 and TRBJ1-2; D is perhaps TRBD1 (5 bases). V lost 2 bases to trimming and J lost 0 bases, with 10 bases between them. Germline loops: CDR1 KGHSH, CDR2 LQKENI. The CDR3 is 15 amino acids. CDR3 in DNA: TGTGCCAGCTCACCAATCAGGGAAGCTAACTATGGCTACACCTTC. Amino acid sequence: CASSPIREANYGYTF.

This clone is a singleton in its sample. V is TRBV7-6 and J is TRBJ2-7; TRBD1 matches 10 bases. After removal of 5 bases from V and 2 bases from J, the junction contained 6 bases not matched to a gene. Germline CDR1 is SGHVS and CDR2 is FNYEAQ. The CDR3 runs to 15 residues. CDR3 region: CASSRQGAGTYEQYF. For the CDR3, the DNA is TGTGCCAGCAGCCGACAGGGGGCTGGGACCTACGAGCAGTACTTC.

The rearrangement joins TRBV7-2 to TRBJ2-5, with 11 bases that match TRBD2. CDR1 is SGHTA and CDR2 is FQGNSA in the germline V gene. This CDR3 contains 16 residues. The V gene end was trimmed by 3 bases and the J gene end by 5 bases; junction bases not matched to a gene: 8. The CDR3 DNA sequence: TGTGCCAGCAGCTTGGCCATAGCGGGGGGGCGGGAGACCCAGTACTTC. Its translation is CASSLAIAGGRETQYF.

The V gene is TRBV27, the J gene TRBJ1-2, with TRBD1 matching over 7 bases. V gave up 10 bases and J gave up 6 bases; unmatched junction bases: 11. The CDR3 covers 13 residues. CDR1 is MNHEY and CDR2 is SMNVEV in the germline V gene (reference sequence). CDR3 amino acids: CATQGGKTDGYTF. The CDR3 DNA reads TGTGCCACCCAGGGGGGCAAGACTGATGGCTACACCTTC.

This chain joins TRBV19 and TRBJ1-5; weak D call: TRBD1 (5 bases). CDR3 size: 15 residues. CDR1 and CDR2 from the germline V gene are LNHDA and SQIVND (reference sequence). V lost 3 bases, J lost 0 bases, and 9 bases lay in between. The CDR3 loop reads CASSITGVSNQPQHF. The CDR3 nucleotides read TGTGCCAGTAGTATCACAGGAGTTAGCAATCAGCCCCAGCATTTT.

This clone was found once. The chain has TRBV18 and TRBJ1-2; a possible D gene is TRBD1 (5 bases). CDR1 is KGHSH, CDR2 LQKENI, per germline. The V end was cut by 6 bases, the J end by 5 bases, with 13 bases between. CDR3 length: 13 residues. CDR3 sequence (DNA): TGTGCCAGCTCGGGGCTCCATACATATGGCTACACCTTC. Encoded protein: CASSGLHTYGYTF.

The rearrangement links TRBV5-6 to TRBJ1-2, with a weak D call TRBD1 (5 bases). The CDR3 contains 15 residues. Looked up from germline, CDR1 is SGHDT and CDR2 is YYEEEE. V was cut by 4 bases and J by 0 bases, with 13 bases left in between. The CDR3 reads CASSIWTLPNYGYTF. Written as DNA, the CDR3 is TGTGCCAGCAGCATCTGGACACTTCCTAACTATGGCTACACCTTC.

This chain uses TRBV10-2 with TRBJ1-2; TRBD1 matches 12 bases. V gave up 5 bases and J gave up 6 bases; unmatched junction bases: 10. In germline, CDR1 is WSHSY, CDR2 SAAADI. The CDR3 is 16 amino acids. CDR3 nucleotides: TGCGCCAGCAGTATCAATCCGGGACAGGGGGCGCATGGCTACACCTTC. Translating gives CASSINPGQGAHGYTF.

J is TRBJ2-5 and V is TRBV29-1; tentative D call: TRBD1 (5 bases). V was trimmed by 1 base and J by 4 bases, leaving 13 bases between them. From germline, CDR1 is SQVTM and CDR2 ANQGSEA. The CDR3 runs 14 residues. CDR3 bases: TGCAGCGTTGAAGGAATTAGGGGCGGAGAGACCCAGTACTTC. Translating gives CSVEGIRGGETQYF.

This chain joins TRBV30 and TRBJ2-1; TRBD2 might be the D (6 bases). The CDR3 totals 14 residues. V lost 0 bases to trimming and J lost 8 bases, with 14 bases between them. Looked up from germline, CDR1 is GTSNPN and CDR2 is SVGIG (reference sequence). The CDR3 loop reads CAWSVGQRRDEQFF. CDR3 DNA sequence: TGTGCCTGGAGTGTCGGTCAGAGGAGGGATGAGCAGTTCTTC.

This clone was counted once. V is TRBV9 and J is TRBJ2-2, with D perhaps TRBD2 (6 bases). Germline V gives CDR1 SGDLS, CDR2 YYNGEE. This CDR3 comprises 16 residues. Trimming left V 3 bases short and J 6 bases short, with 18 bases between. CDR3 residues: CASSDHSAPGAGELFF. The CDR3 region has the DNA TGTGCCAGCAGCGACCACAGTGCCCCGGGGGCCGGGGAGCTGTTTTTT.

The rearrangement joins TRBV9 to TRBJ1-2; a possible D gene is TRBD1 (5 bases). Germline V lookup: CDR1 SGDLS, CDR2 YYNGEE. The CDR3 extends over 13 amino acids. Trimming took 2 bases from V and 5 from J, leaving 10 bases between them. DNA of the CDR3: TGTGCCAGCAGCGTGGGGGAGGGGTATGGCTACACCTTC. This gives the protein CASSVGEGYGYTF.

This CDR3 is CASRPRSSNQPQHF. The CDR3 region has the DNA TGTGCCAGTAGGCCGAGGAGTAGCAATCAGCCCCAGCATTTT. This rearrangement joins TRBV19 to TRBJ1-5, with D uncertain. The V and J ends lost 6 bases and 0 bases respectively, with 9 bases between them. The CDR3 is 14 amino acids. CDR1 LNHDA and CDR2 SQIVND come from the germline V gene (reference sequence).

CDR3 in DNA: TGTGCCAGCAGCTTAGAGGGTGGCTACACCTTC. Protein: CASSLEGGYTF. The V and J genes are TRBV5-4 and TRBJ1-2, with D hard to call. Germline CDR1 SGHNT, CDR2 YYREEE (reference sequence). This CDR3 comprises 11 residues. Trimming stripped 2 bases from V and 7 bases from J, with 6 bases between.

The sample holds a few counts of this clone. V gene TRBV7-9 combines with J gene TRBJ1-1; weak D call: TRBD1 (6 bases). V dropped 5 bases and J dropped 4 bases, with 14 bases sitting between them. The CDR3 runs 14 residues. Per the germline V gene, CDR1 is SEHNR and CDR2 is FQNEAQ (reference sequence). This CDR3 is CASSPQGFGTEAFF. CDR3 nucleotides: TGTGCCAGCAGCCCACAGGGTTTCGGCACTGAAGCTTTCTTT.

The chain combines TRBV27 with TRBJ2-3; TRBD1 aligns across 8 bases. This CDR3 contains 15 residues. Per the germline V gene, CDR1 is MNHEY and CDR2 is SMNVEV (reference sequence). V lost 2 bases and J lost 2; bases outside the gene matches: 3. The CDR3 is CASSLGTGHTDTQYF. In nucleotides, the CDR3 is TGTGCCAGCAGTTTAGGGACAGGCCACACAGATACGCAGTATTTT.

The V gene is TRBV9, the J gene TRBJ1-1; D is uncertain. The CDR3 extends over 14 amino acids. Trimming cost V 4 bases and J 1 base, with 11 bases left between them. CDR1 and CDR2 from the germline V gene are SGDLS and YYNGEE. CDR3: CASSPERRNTEAFF. DNA of the CDR3: TGTGCCAGCAGCCCCGAGCGCAGGAACACTGAAGCTTTCTTT. Looking up the rest from reference TRBV9 and TRBJ1-1 gives the full variable domain: DSGVTQTPKHLITATGQRVTLRCSPRSGDLSVYWYQQSLDQGLQFLIQYYNGEERAKGNILERFSAQQFPDLHSELNLSSLELGDSALYFCASSPERRNTEAFFGQGTRLTVV.

V usage is TRBV2 and J usage is TRBJ2-2; D gene unclear. This CDR3 region has 14 residues. CDR1 SNHLY and CDR2 FYNNEI come from the germline V gene. V gave up 6 bases and J gave up 3 bases, with 11 bases separating them. Written as DNA, the CDR3 is TGTGCCAGCAGGGGCCAAGTTGACACCGGGGAGCTGTTTTTT. It encodes CASRGQVDTGELFF.

The genes are TRBV14 and TRBJ2-1, with D possibly matching TRBD2 (6 bases). The CDR3 runs 14 residues. Germline V gene data show CDR1 as SGHDN and CDR2 as FVKESK. The ends were cut back, 1 base at V and 2 bases at J, with 6 bases in the middle. The CDR3 nucleotides are TGTGCCAGCAGCCAAGGGGGGGCCTACAATGAGCAGTTCTTC. This translates into CASSQGGAYNEQFF.

This clone was seen once. The genes are TRBV4-1 and TRBJ2-2; TRBD2 agrees at 12 bases. The junction had 4 bases not matched to a gene; V was cut back by 2 bases and J by 0 bases. Germline loops: CDR1 MGHRA, CDR2 YSYEKL. The CDR3 is 18 amino acids. The CDR3 sequence is CASSQPGLAGTNTGELFF. The CDR3 nucleotides read TGCGCCAGCAGCCAACCGGGACTAGCGGGTACGAACACCGGGGAGCTGTTTTTT.